The clone carrying this T cell receptor (beta chain) was seen a single time. Its specificity is not known. The protocol was immunoSEQ multiplex PCR, while the TCRdb copy is restricted to in-frame clones and leaves out a portion. The sample lists over 45,000 clones, roughly 76% seen once, with 18% in the top ten. The sample belongs to a study of vaccination effects on CD4 cells after COVID-19. About the study: Subjects were given two BNT162b2 or mRNA-1273 vaccine doses. Study findings and constraints: By a late point after vaccination, infection- and vaccine-induced clones had shrunk markedly through clonal contraction. Recruitment yielded few convalescent patients, and the study had no early post-infection timepoints.

V dropped 0 bases and J dropped 7 bases, with 10 bases sitting between them. The germline CDR1 and CDR2 sequences are LNHNV and YYDKDF (reference sequence). This CDR3 has 14 residues. Antigen-specific CD4+ T cells were expanded with viral peptide pools in the ViraFEST assay before sequencing. Cells that had been cultured for roughly 9 days were the source of isolated CD4+ T cells. Nucleocapsid antibodies stayed negative before and after vaccination, showing no earlier SARS-CoV-2 infection. IL-2 medium was substituted for half the medium on days 3 and 7. V usage is TRBV15 and J usage is TRBJ1-5; TRBD1 might be the D (5 bases). The sample in question was CD4+ T cells from PBMCs cultured with SARS-CoV-2 spike peptides, obtained before COVID-19 vaccination. The clonotype originates from a human donor who received a COVID-19 vaccine. The CDR3 DNA follows: TGTGCCACCAGCAGAGAGGGGGGAAGGCAGCCCCAGCATTTT. Amino acid sequence: CATSREGGRQPQHF.